This paragraph reports one TCR beta chain. What antigen it recognizes has not been identified. No base quality information exists; no much larger clone differs at one position. The sample comes from a study of cytomegalovirus exposure and HLA in healthy donors (TCRdb year 2017). Study-level background: According to an earlier analysis of a few hundred of the donors, about 180 million T cells yielded 90 million to 130 million unique TCR beta sequences and approximately 300 Gb of sequence data. An early release covering some 640 HLA-typed donors comprised 300 to 350 gigabases of sequencing data and approximately 85 million unique TCR sequences. Among the approximately 420 genotyped donors, roughly 80% belonged to the genetic ancestry cluster associated with self-reported Caucasian donors. The aim of the study was to test whether cataloging public T cell receptors could identify signatures of past pathogen exposure. The study used immunosequencing to profile the T cell repertoires of approximately 690 subjects and linked those repertoires to cytomegalovirus serostatus. In addition to the first cohort of approximately 670 subjects, a separate validation cohort of approximately 110 different subjects was used. To predict cytomegalovirus infection status, the study combined high-throughput TCR immunosequencing, statistical association of individual TCRs with disease status, and machine learning. To study patterns of TCR occurrence, a later analysis re-analyzed previously published TCR beta repertoires from 650 to 750 donors and added high-resolution HLA genotyping. In the later analysis, no new phenotypic data were used to find candidate immune exposures; instead, reliance was placed on TCR beta sequences and their occurrence across donors. An earlier analysis of approximately 500 of the donors applied high-throughput TCR beta sequencing to assess whether each TCR beta V gene segment acted as functional or pseudogenic. Donor age, sex, ethnicity and CMV serostatus were compiled together with the repertoire data. A later genetic analysis used genome-wide SNP genotypes for about 65% of the 666 donors, treating that subset as a discovery cohort. Every discovery cohort repertoire had been produced on one sequencing platform. Class I and class II HLA loci were covered by the typing at four-digit resolution. The number of donors typed differed by locus, with roughly 620-630 for A, B, C, DRB1 and DQB1, around 520 for DQA1, 600 to 610 for DPA1, and under 490 for DPB1. Four to six DR-DQ haplotypes were handled as single units for association and clustering, since linkage in the cohort was strong. Among roughly 400 genotyped donors of the cohort, an average of roughly 230,000 unique TCR beta nucleotide sequences was sequenced per donor, of which about 19% were non-productive.

In total, around 600 healthy bone marrow donors made up the cohort. At the time of sampling, every cohort member was nominally healthy, though immune exposures that went unrecorded were likely present. The donor tested CMV seronegative, placing the donor among the 350 or so seronegative members of the cohort. Every donor gave a peripheral blood sample, and the peripheral blood mononuclear cells from that sample were used for TCR beta sequencing. Genomic DNA extraction from the blood cell samples was performed with the Qiagen DNeasy Blood Extraction Kit. The germline V gene (reference sequence) gives CDR1 as WNHNN and CDR2 as SYGVQD. The junction shows trimming of 4 bases on V and 6 bases on J, and the gene matches do not reach 3 bases of it. The CDR3 measures 14 amino acids from cysteine to phenylalanine. Only the CDR3 region is kept as DNA, spanning 42 bases read in frame from base 1. On the study overall, not on this receptor specifically: A cluster of highly shared sequence variants was judged likely to be a technical artifact of the sequencing pipeline. In a later analysis, TCR association rates were found to vary across HLA loci, with the most associated TCRs seen for DRB1 alleles and the fewest for HLA-C alleles. Most TCR sequences were seen in very few donors, while some public TCRs were found in many individuals. For the cohort, immune exposure information was limited to CMV serostatus. In the study, some 160 TCR beta chains were listed as associated with cytomegalovirus. An earlier analysis of around 600 of the donors showed that most TCR beta V segments appeared in productive rearrangements either about 90% or about 30% of the time, which broadly matched IMGT annotations. Compared with the approximately 670-donor mean, donors in an Asian-associated ancestry cluster had fewer N-insertions in productive TCRs, according to a later genetic analysis. Roughly 17 rarely observed V segments, including chromosome 9 orphons, were excluded from the earlier analysis of some 590 of the donors because counts were too low. Linkage disequilibrium might explain the correlated functional status among segregating V segments, but an unknown experimental factor could not be ruled out. A further reported finding was that TCR beta sequences accurately predicted the HLA-A and HLA-B alleles for most subjects in the first cohort. In a later analysis, several top co-occurrence clusters were reported to appear linked to parvovirus B19, influenza, CMV and Epstein-Barr virus. A later analysis associated about 18,000 TCR beta sequences with specific HLA alleles at a false discovery rate of 0.05. Because HLA typing was missing for some donors at each locus, association tests included only the typed subset. Compared with equally common non-associated chains, HLA-associated TCR beta chains in a later analysis were more clonally expanded and had lower generation probabilities. When HLA alleles, especially DR and DQ, strongly co-occurred, attributing TCR associations to individual alleles was difficult. The authors suggested that the approach could potentially be extended to other disease states and immunological phenotypes. Most CMV-associated TCR beta chains appeared to be HLA-restricted in a later analysis, and the HLA associations seemed to be driven largely by CMV exposure. The cohort was sequenced for TCR beta chains only, and without alpha or paired-chain data the features that could be detected were limited. Sequencing depth was assumed to be roughly uniform across donors in the presence/absence analyses, though that assumption may not hold. In a later genetic analysis, a missense DCLRE1C variant was associated with V-gene and J-gene trimming of TCR beta chains, and the association was replicated in an independent cohort. Cytomegalovirus status was reported to be diagnosed by the classifier with high specificity and sensitivity in both the original and validation cohorts. Some IMGT-functional V segments, including TRBV6-2 and TRBV6-3, could not be distinguished by the 87-base-pair reads and were therefore excluded. A few of the identified cytomegalovirus-associated TCR beta chains were confirmed in vitro to be specific for cytomegalovirus antigens.

The library was made by the immunoSEQ multiplex PCR assay. A mixture of 60 forward primers for TCR Vbeta segments and 13 reverse primers for TCR Jbeta segments was used in the multiplex PCR. Amplification of the CDR3 region of rearranged TCR beta genes was performed with a multiplex PCR assay on genomic DNA. Amplified TCR beta libraries were sequenced as 87-base-pair reads on the Illumina HiSeq System. Processing in the source paper ran as follows. A later analysis counted tens of millions of unique TCR beta chains across the 600 to 850 repertoires, and 10 million to 11 million of these chains were shared by at least two donors. To remove PCR and sequencing errors, raw reads were error-corrected and collapsed into unique sequences using a nearest-neighbor algorithm that merged closely related sequences. CDR3 sequences were aligned to IMGT reference sequences to assign V, D and J gene segments. For a sequence to be retained, a match of at least six nucleotides was required to both a V gene segment and a J gene segment. Rearrangements were called productive when the CDR3 lacked stop codons and stayed in frame with V and J; all others were non-productive. CDR3 was defined according to IMGT convention as the region running from the second conserved V-encoded cysteine to the conserved J-encoded phenylalanine. The earlier analysis of 587 of the donors excluded any sequence lacking an unambiguous match to a single V gene segment. An earlier analysis of 587 of the donors classified V segments as functional when productive rearrangements were above 56.7% and as segregating when the standard deviation between donors was above 5%. To diagnose cytomegalovirus status from the catalog of TCR beta chain sequences, a statistical classification framework was built. V and J gene assignment, in a later analysis, came from comparing TCR nucleotide sequences with IMGT/GENE-DB human TR gene sequences. In a later analysis, CDR3 sequences and most-parsimonious VDJ recombination scenarios were assigned using the TCRdist pipeline. In a later analysis, each TCR beta chain was defined by its CDR3 amino acid sequence together with its V-gene family, and reads lacking a unique V-gene family were excluded. A later analysis removed 550 to 650 highly shared, low-generation-probability nucleotide sequences to deal with suspected cross-contamination and a sequencing artifact. For each public chain, a later analysis derived a clonal expansion index from normalized ranks of inferred template counts within each repertoire. A later analysis computed generation probabilities with a VDJ recombination model fitted to out-of-frame rearrangements, and checked the results against IGoR. In a later analysis, hypergeometric tests were used to score TCR-TCR, TCR-HLA and TCR-CMV co-occurrence, with a repertoire-size bias correction applied to TCR pairs. To estimate false discovery rates, a later analysis permuted the HLA or CMV assignments 20 times. In a later analysis, co-occurring TCRs were grouped with DBSCAN, and TCRdist sequence similarity was added when clustering was performed within HLA-allele-positive subsets. Repertoires with fewer than 30,000 or more than 120,000 public chains were left out of co-occurrence clustering, as were roughly five repertoires with anomalous nucleotide sharing. The table was pulled from immuneACCESS by TCRdb, which kept in-frame rearrangements only. Such tables lose some clones; where checked, under half of the loss comes from unresolved V genes, and the rest has no known cause. The DNA gave D and trimming, while V, J and clone size come from that table. The sample profile shows 90,000 to 100,000 clones; around 80% of them were found once. In total, the top ten clones hold about 0.69% of the sample.

In this chain, TRBV10-1 is recombined with TRBJ2-3; TRBD1 aligns with 11 central bases. The clonotype comes from a woman aged 55-69 years in good health and CMV-seronegative. The material sequenced was PBMCs. DNA sequence: TGCGCCAGCAGTGGTGGGGACAGGGGGGATACGCAGTATTTT. Translated, it gives CASSGGDRGDTQYF.